This is a list of T cell receptor beta chains from one sample in a study of identical twins. One entry per CDR3 protein, called by TCRdb with MiXCR from the 5' RACE reads. Among approximately 550,000 distinct CDR3 sequences listed, more than 20% were seen once. The same sample was also used in a study of yellow fever vaccine responses in identical twins.

The material sequenced was CD4+ T cells sorted from blood. These receptors originate from a woman under 30 in good health. Both conserved end residues are part of each CDR3. A D gene is named only where the DNA matches it firmly.

v_call: TRBV29-1; d_call: NA; cdr3_aa: CSVIPGHITEAFF
v_call: TRBV6-2/TRBV6-3; d_call: TRBD2; cdr3_aa: CASSPGGAGSYNEQFF
v_call: TRBV5-1; d_call: NA; cdr3_aa: CASSLVGVAYTDTQYF
v_call: TRBV10-2; d_call: NA; cdr3_aa: CASIGQLYGYTF
v_call: TRBV28; d_call: TRBD2; cdr3_aa: CASSHTRTSGRGSYNEQFF
v_call: TRBV4-1; d_call: NA; cdr3_aa: CASSQEGHLGEKLFF
v_call: TRBV15; d_call: NA; cdr3_aa: CATRGWREDSPLHF
v_call: TRBV19; d_call: NA; cdr3_aa: CASSWQATGYSNQPQHF
v_call: TRBV7-9; d_call: TRBD1; cdr3_aa: CASSYPGQGAVNEQFF
v_call: TRBV10-3; d_call: TRBD1; cdr3_aa: CAIRPTGGYGYTF
v_call: TRBV5-1; d_call: NA; cdr3_aa: CASSLRAAMNNEQFF
v_call: TRBV29-1; d_call: NA; cdr3_aa: CSVAGPSTNEQFF
v_call: TRBV11-1; d_call: NA; cdr3_aa: CASSLTTGTRGAKNIQYF
v_call: TRBV15; d_call: TRBD2; cdr3_aa: CATGLSGGTDTQYF
v_call: TRBV7-9; d_call: NA; cdr3_aa: CASSPRGTGNTGELFF
v_call: TRBV6-1; d_call: NA; cdr3_aa: CASTRTGQYTDTQYF
v_call: TRBV7-9; d_call: NA; cdr3_aa: CASSQDTNTEAFF
v_call: TRBV20-1; d_call: TRBD2; cdr3_aa: CSAGGVGLAGGPPETQYF
v_call: TRBV5-1; d_call: NA; cdr3_aa: CASSLDPGSGNSPLHF
v_call: TRBV15; d_call: TRBD1; cdr3_aa: CATSRGGTGNTGELFF
v_call: TRBV12-3/TRBV12-4; d_call: NA; cdr3_aa: CASSFPTGYGYTF
v_call: TRBV4-1; d_call: NA; cdr3_aa: CASSQVGLAKNIQYF
v_call: TRBV20-1; d_call: TRBD1; cdr3_aa: CSARAVTGGDTEAFF
v_call: TRBV7-8; d_call: TRBD2; cdr3_aa: CASRFSSGTYNEQFF
v_call: TRBV7-6; d_call: TRBD2; cdr3_aa: CASSSDYAQRGVYNEQFF
v_call: TRBV5-1; d_call: NA; cdr3_aa: CASSEQTSDLSYEQYF
v_call: TRBV10-3; d_call: TRBD1; cdr3_aa: CAIRGGQYNEQFF
v_call: TRBV9; d_call: NA; cdr3_aa: CASSPKQEVVTEAFF
v_call: TRBV20-1; d_call: NA; cdr3_aa: CSARDRRGLNTEAFF
v_call: TRBV5-1; d_call: TRBD1; cdr3_aa: CASRQTGGNLYEQYF
v_call: TRBV2; d_call: TRBD2; cdr3_aa: CASTSGFSYNEQFF
v_call: TRBV29-1; d_call: NA; cdr3_aa: CSGAGSPQETQYF
v_call: TRBV11-2; d_call: NA; cdr3_aa: CASSWGTIPQETQYF
v_call: TRBV3-1; d_call: TRBD2; cdr3_aa: CASSQGGISGEQYF
v_call: TRBV12-3/TRBV12-4; d_call: TRBD2; cdr3_aa: CASSRAGTSGTDTQYF
v_call: TRBV20-1; d_call: TRBD2; cdr3_aa: CSARDPRTSGSYEQYF
v_call: TRBV5-1; d_call: TRBD1; cdr3_aa: CASSLGDRTGIEKLFF
v_call: TRBV5-1; d_call: NA; cdr3_aa: CASSFRSGDTEAFF
v_call: TRBV12-3/TRBV12-4; d_call: NA; cdr3_aa: CASKGPGNYEQYF
v_call: TRBV20-1; d_call: NA; cdr3_aa: CSARDPKVPGGELFF
v_call: TRBV6-2/TRBV6-3; d_call: NA; cdr3_aa: CASSFSRDSRYNEQFF
v_call: TRBV6-2/TRBV6-3; d_call: TRBD2; cdr3_aa: CASSSNGGATDTQYF
v_call: TRBV28; d_call: NA; cdr3_aa: CASSFPTGNSYEQYF
v_call: TRBV5-1; d_call: NA; cdr3_aa: CASRMTDTQYF
v_call: TRBV20-1; d_call: TRBD2; cdr3_aa: CSAVGLAGLTLSYEQYF
v_call: TRBV5-1; d_call: NA; cdr3_aa: CATRRGDTGELFF
v_call: TRBV2; d_call: NA; cdr3_aa: CASSEPGEGYTF
v_call: TRBV11-2; d_call: TRBD1; cdr3_aa: CASSSRDRDVYEQYF
v_call: TRBV11-2; d_call: TRBD2; cdr3_aa: CASSFASGPLSDTQYF
v_call: TRBV12-3/TRBV12-4; d_call: TRBD2; cdr3_aa: CASSGTSLEQYF
v_call: TRBV12-3/TRBV12-4; d_call: NA; cdr3_aa: CASSIPPGDYGYTF
v_call: TRBV29-1; d_call: NA; cdr3_aa: CSVAGRGKNIQYF
v_call: TRBV7-3; d_call: TRBD2; cdr3_aa: CASSSSSGSVGEQFF
v_call: TRBV6-2/TRBV6-3; d_call: NA; cdr3_aa: CASSYWGGSSSYNEQFF
v_call: TRBV2; d_call: NA; cdr3_aa: CAGRHEASYEQYF
v_call: TRBV5-1; d_call: NA; cdr3_aa: CASSLTGQINSPLHF
v_call: TRBV11-2; d_call: TRBD2; cdr3_aa: CASSLKGTSGRAFREQFF
v_call: TRBV29-1; d_call: NA; cdr3_aa: CSVVALSETQYF